A selection of T cell receptor beta chains follows, all from one sample in a study of cytomegalovirus exposure and HLA in healthy donors. Method: immunoSEQ multiplex PCR; TCRdb's copy keeps in-frame clones and lacks some. The sample has 70,000 to 95,000 clones; approximately 80% are singletons. Sequencing was carried out using PBMCs. The receptors were sampled from a woman in her 30s in good health and CMV-seronegative. The CDR3 runs from the conserved cysteine through the conserved F or W. The D gene is left open where the match is weak. Some rows mark clone size as missing; the rest say once, few, many or name a class of expanded clone.

CDR3 protein,CDR3 DNA,D gene,J gene,clone size,V gene
CASSPDSNNQPQHF,TGTGCCAGCAGCCCGGACAGCAACAATCAGCCCCAGCATTTT,.,TRBJ1-5,.,TRBV5-4
CASSRDRYYEQYF,TGTGCCAGCAGTCGGGACAGATACTACGAGCAGTACTTC,TRBD1,TRBJ2-7,few,TRBV28
CASSLMGGQETQYF,TGCGCCAGCAGCTTGATGGGGGGCCAAGAGACCCAGTACTTC,.,TRBJ2-5,.,TRBV5-1
CASSFSGSTDTQYF,TGTGCCAGCAGCTTCTCAGGGAGCACAGATACGCAGTATTTT,.,TRBJ2-3,.,TRBV5-5
CASSLSPDSDYEQYF,TGTGCCAGCAGCTTATCCCCCGACTCGGACTACGAGCAGTACTTC,.,TRBJ2-7,few,TRBV7-2
CASSPGQGSMASHEQYF,TGCGCCAGCAGCCCTGGACAGGGTAGCATGGCTTCCCACGAGCAGTACTTC,TRBD1,TRBJ2-7,.,TRBV5-1
CASSPRTGGVSNTEAFF,TGTGCCAGCAGTCCCCGGACAGGGGGGGTTTCGAACACTGAAGCTTTCTTT,TRBD1,TRBJ1-1,.,TRBV28
CASSFEVLAGGYTF,TGTGCCAGCAGTTTCGAGGTGTTGGCGGGAGGCTACACCTTC,.,TRBJ1-2,.,TRBV28
CAISDGASGTYNEQFF,TGTGCCATCAGTGACGGGGCTAGCGGGACCTACAATGAGCAGTTCTTC,TRBD2,TRBJ2-1,few,TRBV10-3
CASSPGQNEQYF,TGTGCCAGCTCACCGGGACAAAACGAGCAGTACTTC,.,TRBJ2-7,.,TRBV18
CASSYSGRGQPQHF,TGTGCCAGCAGTTACTCTGGCAGGGGTCAGCCCCAGCATTTT,.,TRBJ1-5,.,TRBV6-5
CATGRIYNEQFF,TGTGCTACCGGGAGGATCTACAATGAGCAGTTCTTC,TRBD2,TRBJ2-1,.,TRBV28
CASSPWGGAYEQYF,TGTGCCAGCAGTCCCTGGGGGGGGGCTTACGAGCAGTACTTC,.,TRBJ2-7,.,TRBV6-5
CASSVSGRDTIYF,TGTGCCAGCAGCGTGTCGGGCAGGGACACCATATATTTT,.,TRBJ1-3,.,TRBV9
CASTRTGSLSNQPQHF,TGTGCCAGTACCCGGACAGGCTCCCTTAGCAATCAGCCCCAGCATTTT,TRBD1,TRBJ1-5,.,TRBV19
CASRTGSTDTQYF,TGCGCCAGCAGGACAGGTAGTACAGATACGCAGTATTTT,.,TRBJ2-3,.,TRBV5-1
CASRTSGTYNEQFF,TGTGCCAGCAGGACTAGCGGGACCTACAATGAGCAGTTCTTC,TRBD2,TRBJ2-1,.,TRBV6-1
CASSFQRPPGNEQYF,TGTGCCAGCAGTTTTCAACGACCGCCAGGGAACGAGCAGTACTTC,.,TRBJ2-7,.,TRBV28
CASSPSGRYEQYF,TGTGCCAGCAGCCCTAGCGGGAGGTACGAGCAGTACTTC,TRBD2,TRBJ2-7,few,TRBV16
CASSPSYGWDTEAFF,TGTGCCAGCAGCCCCAGTTACGGGTGGGACACTGAAGCTTTCTTT,.,TRBJ1-1,once,TRBV11-1
CASSLEGRGMSGANVLTF,TGTGCCAGCAGCTTAGAGGGGAGGGGAATGTCTGGGGCCAACGTCCTGACTTTC,TRBD2,TRBJ2-6,.,TRBV7-2
CASSPGLAVSYNEQFF,TGTGCCAGCAGCCCGGGACTAGCGGTTTCCTACAATGAGCAGTTCTTC,TRBD2,TRBJ2-1,.,TRBV7-9
CASSTTGVDYGYTF,TGTGCCAGTAGTACCACAGGGGTGGACTATGGCTACACCTTC,TRBD1,TRBJ1-2,.,TRBV19
CASSLAENTEAFF,TGCGCCAGCAGCTTGGCAGAAAACACTGAAGCTTTCTTT,.,TRBJ1-1,few,TRBV5-1
CASSASSMTGIYEQYF,TGTGCCAGCAGCGCCTCAAGCATGACAGGTATCTACGAGCAGTACTTC,.,TRBJ2-7,once,TRBV5-5
CASSPYGRRVMNTEAFF,TGTGCCAGCAGCCCATACGGACGGAGGGTCATGAACACTGAAGCTTTCTTT,.,TRBJ1-1,.,TRBV7-9
CASRTDRERGQFF,TGTGCCAGCAGAACCGATCGGGAGAGGGGGCAGTTCTTC,.,TRBJ2-1,.,TRBV6-5
CASSLYYNEQFF,TGTGCCAGCAGCTTATATTACAATGAGCAGTTCTTC,.,TRBJ2-1,once,TRBV7-2
CASSPPDISNQPQHF,TGTGCCAGCAGTCCACCGGACATTAGCAATCAGCCCCAGCATTTT,.,TRBJ1-5,.,TRBV28
CASSQQGADTQYF,TGTGCCAGCAGCCAACAGGGGGCAGATACGCAGTATTTT,TRBD1,TRBJ2-3,.,TRBV13
CASSELRGSYEQYF,TGTGCCAGCAGCGAACTAAGGGGGAGCTACGAGCAGTACTTC,.,TRBJ2-7,.,TRBV11-2
CASSPRDRVQPQHF,TGTGCCAGCAGCCCCAGGGACAGGGTTCAGCCCCAGCATTTT,TRBD1,TRBJ1-5,.,TRBV7-8
CASSSNRVWDGYTF,TGTGCCAGCAGCTCCAACAGGGTCTGGGATGGCTACACCTTC,.,TRBJ1-2,.,TRBV7-2
CASRWLRRQGVYEQYF,TGTGCCAGCAGATGGTTAAGGCGGCAGGGGGTCTACGAGCAGTACTTC,TRBD1,TRBJ2-7,once,TRBV2
CASSLGAGTSGHEQLF,TGTGCCAGCAGCTTAGGAGCGGGGACTAGCGGGCATGAGCAGCTCTTC,TRBD2,TRBJ2-1,.,TRBV13
CASSPRGGQEKLFF,TGCGCCAGCAGCCCTAGAGGGGGCCAGGAAAAACTGTTTTTT,TRBD1,TRBJ1-4,once,TRBV5-1
CSVEMLAGVEETQYF,TGCAGCGTTGAAATGCTAGCGGGAGTGGAAGAGACCCAGTACTTC,TRBD2,TRBJ2-5,.,TRBV29-1
CSSSSLAGGPGEQYF,TGTTCCAGCAGCTCACTAGCGGGAGGGCCGGGAGAGCAGTACTTC,TRBD2,TRBJ2-7,.,TRBV7-9
CASSLVRDRGFLSSQEAFF,TGTGCCAGCAGCTTAGTGCGGGACAGGGGGTTCTTATCGAGTCAAGAAGCTTTCTTT,TRBD1,TRBJ1-1,.,TRBV13
CASSEGPGSIYGYTF,TGTGCCAGCAGTGAGGGTCCAGGGTCAATCTATGGCTACACCTTC,.,TRBJ1-2,.,TRBV2
CASSDLTRGISEAFF,TGTGCCAGCAGTGACCTGACGCGGGGCATCTCTGAAGCTTTCTTT,.,TRBJ1-1,.,TRBV6-1
CASSVGQGIGNTIYF,TGTGCCAGCAGTGTAGGACAGGGGATCGGAAACACCATATATTTT,TRBD1,TRBJ1-3,.,TRBV28
CASSQELDTYEQYF,TGTGCCAGCTCACAAGAACTAGATACCTACGAGCAGTACTTC,.,TRBJ2-7,.,TRBV18
CAIRASGSGATGELFF,TGTGCCATCAGGGCGAGCGGGAGTGGGGCCACCGGGGAGCTGTTTTTT,TRBD2,TRBJ2-2,once,TRBV10-3
CASSQPQGADYGYTF,TGCGCCAGCAGCCAACCCCAGGGGGCGGACTATGGCTACACCTTC,TRBD1,TRBJ1-2,few,TRBV5-1
CASSSHRGDSGQNQPQHF,TGTGCCAGCAGTAGCCACCGCGGTGACAGTGGGCAGAATCAGCCCCAGCATTTT,.,TRBJ1-5,once,TRBV28
CASSLRRAAQGNEQFF,TGTGCCAGCAGCTTGCGAAGGGCTGCCCAGGGAAATGAGCAGTTCTTC,.,TRBJ2-1,.,TRBV5-6
CASSLLMQETQYF,TGTGCCAGCAGCCTCCTTATGCAAGAGACCCAGTACTTC,.,TRBJ2-5,once,TRBV5-6
CASSLGRNNEQFF,TGTGCCAGCAGCTTGGGCAGGAACAATGAGCAGTTCTTC,.,TRBJ2-1,few,TRBV7-3
CASSLVGGETNQPQHF,TGTGCCAGCAGTTTGGTTGGGGGGGAGACCAATCAGCCCCAGCATTTT,.,TRBJ1-5,few,TRBV28
CASSQGGYDNNEQFF,TGTGCCAGCAGCCAAGGAGGGTACGACAACAATGAGCAGTTCTTC,.,TRBJ2-1,.,TRBV4-2
CATRGGPYEQYF,TGTGCCACCCGGGGGGGGCCCTACGAGCAGTACTTC,TRBD2,TRBJ2-7,.,TRBV2
CASSRAASGGAGDTQYF,TGTGCCAGCAGCCGAGCGGCCAGCGGGGGGGCCGGAGATACGCAGTATTTT,TRBD2,TRBJ2-3,.,TRBV7-9
CAWSVGTGSRQPQHF,TGTGCCTGGAGTGTAGGCACAGGGAGTCGTCAGCCCCAGCATTTT,.,TRBJ1-5,.,TRBV30
CSGLALGGGPAYEQYF,TGCAGCGGTCTTGCCTTGGGAGGGGGACCCGCCTACGAGCAGTACTTC,.,TRBJ2-7,.,TRBV29-1
CASHSLFEKREALGETQYF,TGTGCCAGCCACAGTTTATTTGAGAAGCGGGAGGCCCTCGGGGAGACCCAGTACTTC,TRBD2,TRBJ2-5,.,TRBV28
CASSSTGGNYGYTF,TGTGCCAGCAGCTCGACAGGGGGTAACTATGGCTACACCTTC,TRBD1,TRBJ1-2,.,TRBV11-2
CASSLLAGVVNEQFF,TGTGCCAGCAGCTTACTAGCGGGAGTAGTCAATGAGCAGTTCTTC,TRBD2,TRBJ2-1,.,TRBV11-2